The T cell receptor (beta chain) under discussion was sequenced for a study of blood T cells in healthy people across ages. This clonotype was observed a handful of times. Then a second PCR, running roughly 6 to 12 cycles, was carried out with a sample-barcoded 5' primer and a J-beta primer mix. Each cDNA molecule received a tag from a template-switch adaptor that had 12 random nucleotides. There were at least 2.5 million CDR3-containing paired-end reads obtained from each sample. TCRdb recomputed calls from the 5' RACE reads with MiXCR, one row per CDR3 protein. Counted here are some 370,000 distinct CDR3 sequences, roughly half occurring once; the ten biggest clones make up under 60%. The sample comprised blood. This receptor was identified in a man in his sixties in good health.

The CDR3 DNA sequence: TGCAGTGCTAGATTAGGGGGCAACAGGGGTGAGCAGTTCTTC. It translates to CSARLGGNRGEQFF. The chain joins TRBV20-1 to TRBJ2-1, with TRBD1 matching 7 bases. V shed 2 bases, J shed 9 bases, and the junction held 10 bases outside the gene matches. Germline V lookup: CDR1 DFQATT, CDR2 SNEGSKA (reference sequence). This CDR3 contains 14 residues.